The clone carrying this TCR beta chain occurred a few times. The record originates from a study of early T cells in non-severe SARS-CoV-2 infection. Individual cDNA molecules received unique molecular identifiers during library preparation. A single record per CDR3 protein comes from TCRdb applying MiXCR to the 5' RACE reads. The repertoire has about 110,000 distinct CDR3 sequences, about 12% of them found once; the top ten carry 2.5% to 4%. The length of the CDR3 is 15 residues. Trimming stripped 0 bases from V and 5 bases from J, with 14 bases between. The germline gives CDR1 SGHKS, CDR2 YYEKEE (reference sequence).

The chain couples TRBV5-5 to TRBJ2-5, with D uncertain. The sequenced sample was whole blood. The receptor's source is an adult who was a healthcare worker with PCR-confirmed SARS-CoV-2 infection or an uninfected control (not recorded which). The CDR3 nucleotides are TGTGCCAGCAGCTTGGATGTCGGCCAGACGGAGACCCAGTACTTC. This encodes CASSLDVGQTETQYF. Supplemented by reference TRBV5-5 and TRBJ2-5, the full variable domain reads DAGVTQSPTHLIKTRGQQVTLRCSPISGHKSVSWYQQVLGQGPQFIFQYYEKEERGRGNFPDRFSARQFPNYSSELNVNALLLGDSALYLCASSLDVGQTETQYFGPGTRLLVL.